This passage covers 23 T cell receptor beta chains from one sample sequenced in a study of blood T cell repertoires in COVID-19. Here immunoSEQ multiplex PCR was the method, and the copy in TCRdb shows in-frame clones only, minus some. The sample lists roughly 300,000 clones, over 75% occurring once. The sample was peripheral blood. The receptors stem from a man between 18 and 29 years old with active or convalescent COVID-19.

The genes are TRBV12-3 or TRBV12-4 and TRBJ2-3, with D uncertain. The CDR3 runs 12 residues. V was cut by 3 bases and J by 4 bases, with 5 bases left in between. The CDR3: CASSFSSDTQYF. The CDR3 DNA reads TGTGCCAGCAGTTTCTCGTCAGATACGCAGTATTTT.

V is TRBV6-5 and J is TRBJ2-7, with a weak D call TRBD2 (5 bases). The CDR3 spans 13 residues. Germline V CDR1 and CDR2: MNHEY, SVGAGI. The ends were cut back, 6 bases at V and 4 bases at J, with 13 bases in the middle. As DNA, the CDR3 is TGTGCCAGCAGGACACGGAGGAATTACGAGCAGTACTTC. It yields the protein CASRTRRNYEQYF.

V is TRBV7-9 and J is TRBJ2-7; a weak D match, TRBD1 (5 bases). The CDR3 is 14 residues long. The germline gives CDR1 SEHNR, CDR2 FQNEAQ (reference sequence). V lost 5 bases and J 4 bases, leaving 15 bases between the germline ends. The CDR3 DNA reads TGTGCCAGCAGCCTAACCCGAACAGGATACGAGCAGTACTTC. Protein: CASSLTRTGYEQYF.

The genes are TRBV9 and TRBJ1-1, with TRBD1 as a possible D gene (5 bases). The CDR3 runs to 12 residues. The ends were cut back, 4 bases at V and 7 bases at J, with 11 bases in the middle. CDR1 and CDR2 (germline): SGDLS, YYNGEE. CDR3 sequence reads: CASSQNQGEAFF. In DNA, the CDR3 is TGTGCCAGCAGCCAGAATCAGGGTGAAGCTTTCTTT.

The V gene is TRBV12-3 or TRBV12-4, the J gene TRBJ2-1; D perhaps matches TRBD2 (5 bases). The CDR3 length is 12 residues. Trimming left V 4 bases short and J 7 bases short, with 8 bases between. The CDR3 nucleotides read TGTGCCAGCAGTTCCCCGGGGAATGAGCAGTTCTTC. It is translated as CASSSPGNEQFF.

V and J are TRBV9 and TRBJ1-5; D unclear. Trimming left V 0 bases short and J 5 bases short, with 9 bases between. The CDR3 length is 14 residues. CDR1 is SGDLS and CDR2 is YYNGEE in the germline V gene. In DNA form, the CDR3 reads TGTGCCAGCAGCGTAGGCCAGGTGGATCAGCCCCAGCATTTT. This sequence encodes CASSVGQVDQPQHF.

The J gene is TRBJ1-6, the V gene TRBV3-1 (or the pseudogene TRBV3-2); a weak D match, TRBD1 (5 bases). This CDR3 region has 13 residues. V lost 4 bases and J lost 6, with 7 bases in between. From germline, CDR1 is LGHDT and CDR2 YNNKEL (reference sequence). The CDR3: CASSRDSNSPLHF. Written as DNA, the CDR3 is TGTGCCAGCAGCCGAGACAGTAATTCACCCCTCCACTTT.

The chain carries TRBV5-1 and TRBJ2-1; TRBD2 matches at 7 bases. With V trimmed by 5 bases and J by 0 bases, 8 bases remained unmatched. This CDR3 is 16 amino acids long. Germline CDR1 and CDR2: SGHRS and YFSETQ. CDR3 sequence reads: CASSTAGTTSYNEQFF. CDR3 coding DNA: TGCGCCAGCAGTACCGCCGGGACTACCTCCTACAATGAGCAGTTCTTC. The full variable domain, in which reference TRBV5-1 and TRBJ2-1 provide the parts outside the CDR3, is KAGVTQTPRYLIKTRGQQVTLSCSPISGHRSVSWYQQTPGQGLQFLFEYFSETQRNKGNFPGRFSGRQFSNSRSEMNVSTLELGDSALYLCASSTAGTTSYNEQFFGPGTRLTVL.

CDR3 region: CASGLVRLAGGPRETQYF. DNA of the CDR3: TGTGCTAGTGGTTTGGTACGATTAGCGGGGGGGCCGAGGGAGACCCAGTACTTC. The chain combines TRBV12-5 with TRBJ2-5, with TRBD2 matching 11 bases. CDR1 is LGHNT and CDR2 is FRNRAP in the germline V gene. The trim removed 0 bases at V and 5 bases at J, leaving 11 bases unmatched. The CDR3 contains 18 residues.

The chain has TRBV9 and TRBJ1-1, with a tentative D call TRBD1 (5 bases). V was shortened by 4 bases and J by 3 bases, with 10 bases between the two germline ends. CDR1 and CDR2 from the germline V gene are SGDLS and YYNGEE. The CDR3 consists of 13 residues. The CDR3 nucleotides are TGTGCCAGCAGCCCGGGGGTGGACACTGAAGCTTTCTTT. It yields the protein CASSPGVDTEAFF.

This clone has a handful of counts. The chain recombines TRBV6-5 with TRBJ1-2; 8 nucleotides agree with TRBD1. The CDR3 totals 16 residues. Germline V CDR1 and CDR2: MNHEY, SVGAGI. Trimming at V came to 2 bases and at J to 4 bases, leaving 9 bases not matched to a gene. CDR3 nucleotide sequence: TGTGCCAGCAGTTACCAGGGCGGACAGGGCGCCTATGGCTACACCTTC. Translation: CASSYQGGQGAYGYTF.

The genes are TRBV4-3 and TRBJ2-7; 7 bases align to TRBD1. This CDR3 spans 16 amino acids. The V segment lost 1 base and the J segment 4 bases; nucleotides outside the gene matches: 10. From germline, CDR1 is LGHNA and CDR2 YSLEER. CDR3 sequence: CASSQGQGQTRYEQYF. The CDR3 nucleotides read TGCGCCAGCAGCCAAGGTCAGGGACAGACCCGGTACGAGCAGTACTTC.

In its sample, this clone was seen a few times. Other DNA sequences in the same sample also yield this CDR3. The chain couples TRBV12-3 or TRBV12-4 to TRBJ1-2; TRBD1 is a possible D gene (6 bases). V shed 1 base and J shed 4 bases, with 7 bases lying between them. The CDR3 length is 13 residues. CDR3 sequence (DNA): TGTGCCAGCAGTTTAGGACAGGTCTATGGCTACACCTTC. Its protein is CASSLGQVYGYTF.

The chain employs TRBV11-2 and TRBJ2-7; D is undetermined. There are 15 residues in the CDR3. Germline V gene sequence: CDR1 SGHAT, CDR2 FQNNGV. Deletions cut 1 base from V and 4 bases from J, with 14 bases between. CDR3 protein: CASSLVSQPAYEQYF. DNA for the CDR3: TGTGCCAGCAGCTTAGTGTCACAGCCTGCGTACGAGCAGTACTTC.

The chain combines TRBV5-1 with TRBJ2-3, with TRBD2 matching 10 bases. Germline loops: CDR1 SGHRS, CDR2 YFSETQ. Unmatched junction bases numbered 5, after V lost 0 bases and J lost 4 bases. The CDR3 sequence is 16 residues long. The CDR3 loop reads CASSLELAGGPDTQYF. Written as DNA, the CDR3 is TGCGCCAGCAGCTTGGAATTAGCGGGGGGTCCAGATACGCAGTATTTT.

The CDR3, as DNA: TGTGCCAGCAGCCAAGTGGGGAAACAACCTGGGAGGAGACAAGAGCAGTACTTC. Amino acids: CASSQVGKQPGRRQEQYF. The chain links TRBV3-1 (or the pseudogene TRBV3-2) to TRBJ2-7; TRBD2 might be the D (6 bases). Trimming removed 1 base from V and 7 bases from J, with 26 bases in between. Germline values: CDR1 LGHDT, CDR2 YNNKEL (reference sequence). This CDR3 has 18 residues.

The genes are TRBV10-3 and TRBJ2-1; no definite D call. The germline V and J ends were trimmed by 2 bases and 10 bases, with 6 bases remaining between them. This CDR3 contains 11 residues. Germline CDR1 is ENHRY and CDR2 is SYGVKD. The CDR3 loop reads CAISELSEQFF. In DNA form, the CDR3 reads TGTGCCATCAGTGAGCTATCCGAGCAGTTCTTC.

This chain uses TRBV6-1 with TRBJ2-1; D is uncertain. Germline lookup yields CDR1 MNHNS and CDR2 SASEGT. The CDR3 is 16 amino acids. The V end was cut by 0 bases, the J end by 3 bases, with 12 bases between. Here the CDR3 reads CASSEAARRDYNEQFF. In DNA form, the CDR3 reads TGTGCCAGCAGTGAAGCCGCCCGAAGAGACTACAATGAGCAGTTCTTC.

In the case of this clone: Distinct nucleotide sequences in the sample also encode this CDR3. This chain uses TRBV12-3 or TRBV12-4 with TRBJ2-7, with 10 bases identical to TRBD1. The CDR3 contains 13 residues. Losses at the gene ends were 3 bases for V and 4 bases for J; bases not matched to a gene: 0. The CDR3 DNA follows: TGTGCCAGCAGTTTGGGACAGGGGTACGAGCAGTACTTC. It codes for CASSLGQGYEQYF.

The chain's CDR3 is CASSPRTDPNTGELFF. Written as DNA, the CDR3 is TGTGCCAGCAGCCCGAGGACAGACCCGAACACCGGGGAGCTGTTTTTT. The genes are TRBV9 and TRBJ2-2; D is perhaps TRBD1 (6 bases). The CDR3 runs 16 residues. V was clipped by 4 bases and J by 0 bases, with 13 bases between them. Looked up from germline, CDR1 is SGDLS and CDR2 is YYNGEE.

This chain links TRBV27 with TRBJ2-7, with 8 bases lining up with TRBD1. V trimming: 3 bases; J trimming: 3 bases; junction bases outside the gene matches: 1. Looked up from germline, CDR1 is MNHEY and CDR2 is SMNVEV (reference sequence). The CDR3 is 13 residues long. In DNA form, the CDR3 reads TGTGCCAGCAGTTTTGGACAGGGCTACGAGCAGTACTTC. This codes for CASSFGQGYEQYF.

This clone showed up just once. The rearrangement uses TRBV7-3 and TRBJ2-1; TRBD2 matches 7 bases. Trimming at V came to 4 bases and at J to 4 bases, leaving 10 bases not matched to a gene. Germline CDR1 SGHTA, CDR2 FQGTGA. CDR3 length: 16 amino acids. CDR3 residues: CASSSPLTGGYNEQFF. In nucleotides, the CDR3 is TGTGCCAGCAGCTCACCACTGACGGGGGGATACAATGAGCAGTTCTTC. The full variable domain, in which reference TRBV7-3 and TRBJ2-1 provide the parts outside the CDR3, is GAGVSQTPSNKVTEKGKYVELRCDPISGHTALYWYRQSLGQGPEFLIYFQGTGAADDSGLPNDRFFAVRPEGSVSTLKIQRTERGDSAVYLCASSSPLTGGYNEQFFGPGTRLTVL.

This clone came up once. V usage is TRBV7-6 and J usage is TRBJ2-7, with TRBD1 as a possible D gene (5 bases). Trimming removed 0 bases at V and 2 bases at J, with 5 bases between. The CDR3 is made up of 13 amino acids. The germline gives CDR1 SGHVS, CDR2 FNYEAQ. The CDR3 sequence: CASSLADTYEQYF. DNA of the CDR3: TGTGCCAGCAGCTTAGCGGACACCTACGAGCAGTACTTC.